The present T cell receptor beta chain was sequenced within a study of blood T cell repertoires in COVID-19. Study information: Sites across the United States, Italy and Spain contributed samples from acute and convalescent COVID-19. Sources were T cells, B-cell-depleted T cells, or PBMCs; the material itself was cDNA or gDNA.

Methods used by the authors: By means of reference gene primer amplification, nucleated cell counts were estimated. Generated by immunoSEQ multiplex PCR, the TCRdb table keeps only in-frame clones and is missing some. V and J calls and clone size are those listed in that table; D and trimming were worked out from the DNA. The sample has 150,000 to 200,000 clones; around 82% are singletons. The CDR3 contains 14 residues. Germline-derived CDR1 and CDR2 are SNHLY and FYNNEI. The V and J ends lost 4 bases and 6 bases, in that order; junction bases with no gene match: 3. The chain uses TRBV2 and TRBJ2-2; 9 bases are a match to TRBD2. Sequencing was performed on peripheral blood. The sequence came from a man in his 60s with active or convalescent COVID-19. CDR3 residues: CASSVLAGPGELFF. Written as DNA, the CDR3 is TGTGCCAGCAGTGTTCTAGCGGGGCCCGGGGAGCTGTTTTTT.